This T cell receptor beta chain came from a study of post-analysis software for immune sequencing data. Study-wide points: A handful of TRBV segments (TRBV5-6, TRBV5-1 and TRBV20-1 among them) occurred more frequently in patients than in controls.

The CDR3 length is 13 residues. V was trimmed by 3 bases and J by 2 bases, leaving 8 bases between them. Germline V gene lookup returns CDR1 MGHRA and CDR2 YSYEKL. This clonotype was seen many times. What it binds is not known. Researchers reported that TCR beta cDNA libraries carried unique molecular identifiers. One entry per CDR3 protein, called by TCRdb with MiXCR from the PCR reads. This sample yields 180,000 or so distinct CDR3 sequences, of which 29% are seen a single time; approximately 3.6% belongs to the top ten. The V call is TRBV4-1, the J call TRBJ2-7; D gene unclear. The material sequenced was blood. The TCR sequence derives from a girl aged 2-17 years with multiple sclerosis. The chain's CDR3 is CASSHPATYEQYF. The CDR3 bases are TGCGCCAGCAGCCACCCGGCGACCTACGAGCAGTACTTC.